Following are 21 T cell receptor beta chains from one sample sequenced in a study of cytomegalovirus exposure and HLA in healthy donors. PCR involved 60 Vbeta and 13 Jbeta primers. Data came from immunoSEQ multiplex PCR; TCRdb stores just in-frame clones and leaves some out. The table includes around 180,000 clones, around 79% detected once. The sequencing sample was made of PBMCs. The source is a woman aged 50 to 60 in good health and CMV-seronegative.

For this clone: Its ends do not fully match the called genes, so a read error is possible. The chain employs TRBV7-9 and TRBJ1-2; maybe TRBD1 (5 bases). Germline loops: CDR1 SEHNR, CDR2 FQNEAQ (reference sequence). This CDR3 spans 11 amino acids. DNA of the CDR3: TGTTCCAGCACCCCCAGGGATGGCTACACCTTC. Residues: CSSTPRDGYTF.

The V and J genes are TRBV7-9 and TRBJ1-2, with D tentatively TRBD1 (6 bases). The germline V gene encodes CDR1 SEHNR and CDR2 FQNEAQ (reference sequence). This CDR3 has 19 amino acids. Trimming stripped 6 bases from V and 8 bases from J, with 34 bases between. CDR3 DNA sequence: TGTGCCAGCAGACCAGAAGCGGCTGACAGGTTGGGTAAAGTGTTAGGCTACACCTTC. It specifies CASRPEAADRLGKVLGYTF.

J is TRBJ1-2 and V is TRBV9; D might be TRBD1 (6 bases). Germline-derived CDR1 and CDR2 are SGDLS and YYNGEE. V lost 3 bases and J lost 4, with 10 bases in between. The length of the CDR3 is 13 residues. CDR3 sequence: CASSGWTVYGYTF. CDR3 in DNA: TGTGCCAGCAGCGGATGGACAGTCTATGGCTACACCTTC.

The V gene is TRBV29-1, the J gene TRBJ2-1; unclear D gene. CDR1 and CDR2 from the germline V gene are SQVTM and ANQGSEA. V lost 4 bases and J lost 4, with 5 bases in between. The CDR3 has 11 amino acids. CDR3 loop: CSVVTYNEQFF. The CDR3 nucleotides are TGCAGCGTTGTAACTTACAATGAGCAGTTCTTC.

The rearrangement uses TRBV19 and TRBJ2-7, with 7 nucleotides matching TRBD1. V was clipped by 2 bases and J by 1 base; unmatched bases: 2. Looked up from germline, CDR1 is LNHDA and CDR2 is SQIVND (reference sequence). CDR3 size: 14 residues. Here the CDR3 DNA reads TGTGCCAGTAGTATAACACAGGGGTCCTACGAGCAGTACTTC. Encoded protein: CASSITQGSYEQYF.

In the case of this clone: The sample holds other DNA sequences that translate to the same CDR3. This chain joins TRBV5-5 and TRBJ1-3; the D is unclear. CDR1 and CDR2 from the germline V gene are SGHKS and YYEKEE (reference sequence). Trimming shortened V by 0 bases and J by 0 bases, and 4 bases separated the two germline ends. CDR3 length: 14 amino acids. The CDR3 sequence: CASSLGSSGNTIYF. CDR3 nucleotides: TGTGCCAGCAGCTTGGGTAGCTCTGGAAACACCATATATTTT.

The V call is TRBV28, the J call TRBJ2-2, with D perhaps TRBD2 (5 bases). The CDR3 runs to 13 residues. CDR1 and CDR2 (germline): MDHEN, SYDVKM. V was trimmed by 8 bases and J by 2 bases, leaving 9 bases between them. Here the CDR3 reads CASLRANTGELFF. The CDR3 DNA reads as TGTGCCAGCTTGAGGGCCAACACCGGGGAGCTGTTTTTT.

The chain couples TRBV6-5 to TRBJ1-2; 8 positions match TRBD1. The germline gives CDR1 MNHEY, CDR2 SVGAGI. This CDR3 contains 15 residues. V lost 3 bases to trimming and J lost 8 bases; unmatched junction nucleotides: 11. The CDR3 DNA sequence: TGTGCCAGCAGTTATTCGGGACCGCCAGGGGGCGGCTACACCTTC. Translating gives CASSYSGPPGGGYTF.

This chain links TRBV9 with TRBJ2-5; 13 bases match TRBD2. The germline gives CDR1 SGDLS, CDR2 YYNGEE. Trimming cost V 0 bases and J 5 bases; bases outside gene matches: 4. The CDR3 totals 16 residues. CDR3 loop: CASSVGTSGGAETQYF. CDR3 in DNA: TGTGCCAGCAGCGTAGGAACTAGCGGGGGGGCCGAGACCCAGTACTTC.

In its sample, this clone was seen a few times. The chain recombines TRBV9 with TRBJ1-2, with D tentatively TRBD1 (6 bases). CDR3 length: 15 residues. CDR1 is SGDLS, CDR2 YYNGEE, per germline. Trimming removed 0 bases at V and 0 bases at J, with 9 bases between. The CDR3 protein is CASSVGTATNYGYTF. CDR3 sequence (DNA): TGTGCCAGCAGCGTAGGGACAGCCACTAACTATGGCTACACCTTC.

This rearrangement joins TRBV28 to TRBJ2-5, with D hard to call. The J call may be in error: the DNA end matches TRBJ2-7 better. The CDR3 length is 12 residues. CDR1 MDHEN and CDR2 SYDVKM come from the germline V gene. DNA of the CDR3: TGTGCCAGCAGTCTCCCTAACTACGAGCAGTACTTC. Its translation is CASSLPNYEQYF.

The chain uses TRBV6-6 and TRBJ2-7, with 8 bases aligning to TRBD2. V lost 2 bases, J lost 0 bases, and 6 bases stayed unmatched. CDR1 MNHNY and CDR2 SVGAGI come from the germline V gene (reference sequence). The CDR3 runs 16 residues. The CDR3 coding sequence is TGTGCCAGCAGTTACAGTCCGGGACTAGTCTCCTACGAGCAGTACTTC. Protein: CASSYSPGLVSYEQYF.

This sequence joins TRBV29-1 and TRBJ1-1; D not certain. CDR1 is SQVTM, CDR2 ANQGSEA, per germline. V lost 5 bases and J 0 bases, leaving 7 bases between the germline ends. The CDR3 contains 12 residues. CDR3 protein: CSVQVLNTEAFF. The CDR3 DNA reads TGCAGCGTTCAGGTGCTGAACACTGAAGCTTTCTTT.

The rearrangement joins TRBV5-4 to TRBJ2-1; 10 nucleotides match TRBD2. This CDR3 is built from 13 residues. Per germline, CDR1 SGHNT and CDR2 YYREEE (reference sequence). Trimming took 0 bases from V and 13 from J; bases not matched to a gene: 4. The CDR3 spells CASSLVASGGQFF. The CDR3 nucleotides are TGTGCCAGCAGCTTGGTGGCTAGCGGGGGCCAGTTCTTC.

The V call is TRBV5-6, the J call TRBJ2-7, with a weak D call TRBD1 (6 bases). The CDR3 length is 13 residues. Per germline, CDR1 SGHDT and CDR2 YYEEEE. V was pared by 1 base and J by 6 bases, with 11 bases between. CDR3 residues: CASSLQGLGEQYF. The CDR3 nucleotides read TGTGCCAGCAGCTTGCAGGGGCTTGGCGAGCAGTACTTC.

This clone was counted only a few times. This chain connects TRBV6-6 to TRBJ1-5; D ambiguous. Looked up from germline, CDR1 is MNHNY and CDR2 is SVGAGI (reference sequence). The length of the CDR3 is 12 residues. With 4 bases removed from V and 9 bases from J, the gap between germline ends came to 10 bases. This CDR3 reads CASSSLGGPQHF. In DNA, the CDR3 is TGTGCCAGCAGTTCCCTAGGTGGGCCCCAGCATTTT.

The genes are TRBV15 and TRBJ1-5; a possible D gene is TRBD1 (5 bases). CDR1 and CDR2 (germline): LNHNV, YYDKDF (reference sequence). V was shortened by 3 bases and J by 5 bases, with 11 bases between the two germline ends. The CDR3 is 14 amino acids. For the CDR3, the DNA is TGTGCCACCAGCAGGTTACGGGGGGATCAGCCCCAGCATTTT. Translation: CATSRLRGDQPQHF.

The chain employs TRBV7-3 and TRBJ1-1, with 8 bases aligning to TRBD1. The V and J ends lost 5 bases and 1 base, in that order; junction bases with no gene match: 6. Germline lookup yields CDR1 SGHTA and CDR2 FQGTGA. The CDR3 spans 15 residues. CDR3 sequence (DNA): TGTGCCAGCAGCCATCCCGGACAGGGGAACACTGAAGCTTTCTTT. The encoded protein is CASSHPGQGNTEAFF.

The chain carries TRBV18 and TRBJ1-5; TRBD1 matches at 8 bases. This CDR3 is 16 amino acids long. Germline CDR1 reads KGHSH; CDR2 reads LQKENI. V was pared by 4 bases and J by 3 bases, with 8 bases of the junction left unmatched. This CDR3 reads CASSHGDRNYNQPQHF. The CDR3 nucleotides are TGTGCCAGCTCACACGGGGACAGGAACTACAATCAGCCCCAGCATTTT.

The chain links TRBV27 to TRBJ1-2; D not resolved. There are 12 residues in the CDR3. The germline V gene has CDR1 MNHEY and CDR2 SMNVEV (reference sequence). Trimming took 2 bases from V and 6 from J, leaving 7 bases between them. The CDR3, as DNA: TGTGCCAGCAGTTTAGACTCCGATGGCTACACCTTC. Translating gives CASSLDSDGYTF.

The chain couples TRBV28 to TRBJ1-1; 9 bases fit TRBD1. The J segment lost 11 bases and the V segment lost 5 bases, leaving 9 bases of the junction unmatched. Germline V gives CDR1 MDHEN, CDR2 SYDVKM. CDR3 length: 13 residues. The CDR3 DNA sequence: TGTGCCAGCAGTACGGACAGGGGATTTCGGGCTTTCTTT. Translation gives CASSTDRGFRAFF.